This T cell receptor (beta chain) was sequenced in a study of control samples from healthy donors and cancer patients. TCRdb's table, derived via immunoSEQ multiplex PCR, lists solely in-frame clones and lacks some. The table shows roughly 100,000 clones, with roughly four fifths occurring only once. CDR3 length: 14 amino acids. V was shortened by 6 bases and J by 2 bases, with 14 bases between the two germline ends. The germline gives CDR1 SNHLY, CDR2 FYNNEI. The chain couples TRBV2 to TRBJ2-7, with D perhaps matching TRBD1 (5 bases). The source of this sequence is a woman aged 45-59 years in good health. Sequences were obtained from blood. This chain's CDR3 is CASREQGPTYEQYF. The DNA of the CDR3 is TGTGCCAGCAGGGAGCAGGGCCCCACCTACGAGCAGTACTTC.